These 20 T cell receptor beta chains were all obtained from the same sample, sequenced in a study of T cells in Graves' hyperthyroidism and ophthalmopathy. Amplification of TCR beta CDR3 regions was performed using RNA transcripts as template. The HTBI primer set was used in a first-round RT-PCR of the TCR CDR3. TCRdb re-called the multiplex PCR reads through MiXCR, storing one row per CDR3 protein. The table has around 580,000 distinct CDR3 sequences, 16% seen once; the top ten hold around 19%. What was sequenced was blood. The receptors were sampled from a woman aged 18-29 years with Graves' hyperthyroidism.

This clonotype was counted between two and nine times. The genes are TRBV12-3 or TRBV12-4 and TRBJ2-1; a weak D match, TRBD2 (6 bases). V was shortened by 3 bases and J by 0 bases, with 9 bases between the two germline ends. There are 15 residues in the CDR3. CDR3: CASSFGGASYNEQFF. The CDR3 DNA is TGTGCCAGCAGTTTTGGAGGGGCCTCCTACAATGAGCAGTTCTTC.

This clonotype was observed many times. V usage is TRBV20-1 and J usage is TRBJ2-1; no clear D gene. Trimming stripped 2 bases from V and 8 bases from J, with 13 bases between. CDR1 and CDR2 from the germline V gene are DFQATT and SNEGSKA (reference sequence). The CDR3 has 13 residues. The CDR3, as DNA: TGCAGTGCTAGAAACGGAATTGACGATGAGCAGTTCTTC. This sequence encodes CSARNGIDDEQFF.

CDR3 in DNA: TGTGCCAGCAGCCTAAACCGACAGGGATACGAGCAGTACTTC. This codes for CASSLNRQGYEQYF. The J gene is TRBJ2-7, the V gene TRBV11-2, with 7 positions matching TRBD1. Per germline, CDR1 SGHAT and CDR2 FQNNGV. This CDR3 is built from 14 residues. V was pared by 5 bases and J by 4 bases, with 8 bases of the junction left unmatched.

At least ten counts were recorded for this clonotype. CDR3: CASRSTSGPTLPETQYF. CDR3 nucleotide sequence: TGTGCCAGCAGATCTACTAGCGGGCCGACTCTACCGGAGACCCAGTACTTC. The V and J genes are TRBV7-9 and TRBJ2-5; TRBD2 matches at 9 bases. Looked up from germline, CDR1 is SEHNR and CDR2 is FQNEAQ (reference sequence). Trimming took 6 bases from V and 5 from J; bases not matched to a gene: 16. The CDR3 spans 17 residues.

This clonotype came up many times. This chain uses TRBV20-1 with TRBJ2-3; TRBD2 matches at 12 bases. This CDR3 has 18 amino acids. V gave up 0 bases and J gave up 4 bases; unmatched junction bases: 11. Germline CDR1 is DFQATT and CDR2 is SNEGSKA (reference sequence). CDR3 protein: CSARDRGGLAGPADTQYF. The CDR3 bases are TGCAGTGCTAGAGATCGTGGCGGACTAGCGGGGCCAGCAGATACGCAGTATTTT.

This clonotype was seen ten or more times. The V call is TRBV20-1, the J call TRBJ2-5; D call uncertain. Germline values: CDR1 DFQATT, CDR2 SNEGSKA (reference sequence). This CDR3 has 11 residues. V was trimmed by 0 bases and J by 4 bases, leaving 3 bases between them. CDR3 nucleotide sequence: TGCAGTGCTAGAGATCCAGAGACCCAGTACTTC. It codes for CSARDPETQYF.

The chain links TRBV7-9 to TRBJ2-7; a possible D gene is TRBD1 (6 bases). The CDR3 is 15 amino acids. The V end was cut by 5 bases, the J end by 2 bases, with 16 bases between. CDR1 SEHNR and CDR2 FQNEAQ come from the germline V gene (reference sequence). For the CDR3, the DNA is TGTGCCAGCAGCCAAAGGCACAGGGTGACCTACGAGCAGTACTTC. Translation gives CASSQRHRVTYEQYF.

There are many counts of this clonotype. The V and J genes are TRBV19 and TRBJ2-3, with 10 bases fitting TRBD2. The CDR3 covers 15 residues. In germline, CDR1 is LNHDA, CDR2 SQIVND (reference sequence). Losses at the gene ends were 5 bases for V and 5 bases for J; bases not matched to a gene: 7. The CDR3 DNA reads as TGTGCCAGTAGTCTGGCAAGCGGGAGGGGAGATACGCAGTATTTT. Its translation: CASSLASGRGDTQYF.

This clonotype was found many times. The V call is TRBV28, the J call TRBJ2-5; a possible D gene is TRBD2 (6 bases). Trimming shortened V by 5 bases and J by 9 bases, and 13 bases separated the two germline ends. The CDR3 sequence is 12 residues long. From germline, CDR1 is MDHEN and CDR2 SYDVKM. CDR3 loop: CASSDRPGAQYF. For the CDR3, the DNA is TGTGCCAGCAGTGACCGACCGGGGGCCCAGTACTTC.

This clonotype was counted many times. This chain links TRBV27 with TRBJ1-2; tentatively, D is TRBD1 (5 bases). There are 16 residues in the CDR3. Trimming stripped 5 bases from V and 8 bases from J, with 24 bases between. Germline CDR1 is MNHEY and CDR2 is SMNVEV (reference sequence). The CDR3 nucleotides read TGTGCCAGCAGTAGGAATGGGGGAAGTGGATCGGACGGCTACACCTTC. It specifies CASSRNGGSGSDGYTF.

V and J are TRBV20-1 and TRBJ1-5, with D possibly being TRBD1 (6 bases). The ends were cut back, 5 bases at V and 2 bases at J, with 13 bases in the middle. Germline CDR1 DFQATT, CDR2 SNEGSKA (reference sequence). The CDR3 length is 14 residues. CDR3 sequence reads: CSAPGAQGNQPQHF. The DNA of the CDR3 is TGCAGTGCTCCGGGGGCCCAAGGCAATCAGCCCCAGCATTTT.

The chain has TRBV20-1 and TRBJ1-4; 7 bases match TRBD1. The CDR3 runs to 15 residues. CDR1 and CDR2 from the germline V gene are DFQATT and SNEGSKA (reference sequence). V trimming: 6 bases; J trimming: 3 bases; junction bases outside the gene matches: 10. This chain's CDR3 is CSAPLRGQANEKLFF. The CDR3 DNA sequence: TGCAGTGCCCCGTTACGCGGACAGGCTAATGAAAAACTGTTTTTT.

A few counts support this clonotype. The rearrangement uses TRBV5-1 and TRBJ1-2; no clear D gene. This CDR3 contains 15 residues. Germline-derived CDR1 and CDR2 are SGHRS and YFSETQ. The germline V and J ends were trimmed by 0 bases and 7 bases, with 16 bases remaining between them. The chain's CDR3 is CASSLAPRGDGGYTF. The CDR3 region has the DNA TGCGCCAGCAGCTTGGCACCTCGGGGTGATGGTGGCTACACCTTC.

This clonotype appeared many times. The chain has TRBV6-1 and TRBJ1-5; possibly TRBD1 for D (6 bases). V lost 7 bases to trimming and J lost 6 bases, with 19 bases between them. The CDR3 runs to 15 residues. Germline V gives CDR1 MNHNS, CDR2 SASEGT. CDR3 residues: CASIPRGGAGQPQHF. CDR3 nucleotides: TGTGCCAGCATCCCACGGGGGGGGGCGGGTCAGCCCCAGCATTTT.

This clonotype has only a few counts. This chain uses TRBV5-1 with TRBJ2-3, with TRBD2 matching 16 bases. Per the germline V gene, CDR1 is SGHRS and CDR2 is YFSETQ. The CDR3 runs 18 residues. V lost 3 bases and J lost 3; bases outside the gene matches: 7. In nucleotides, the CDR3 is TGCGCCAGCAGCTCAATCCGGGGACTAGCGGGAGGGACAGATACGCAGTATTTT. Its translation: CASSSIRGLAGGTDTQYF.

This clonotype was seen once. CDR3 sequence (DNA): TGTGCCAGCTCTCCGAAAGGCGGGTCTACCCTTCACACAGATACGCAGTATTTT. It encodes CASSPKGGSTLHTDTQYF. The chain recombines TRBV18 with TRBJ2-3; tentative D call: TRBD2 (5 bases). The CDR3 has 18 amino acids. Germline V gives CDR1 KGHSH, CDR2 LQKENI. V lost 6 bases to trimming and J lost 2 bases, with 24 bases between them.

This clonotype showed up just a few times. The chain links TRBV19 to TRBJ2-1, with 7 bases fitting TRBD1. CDR1 and CDR2 from the germline V gene are LNHDA and SQIVND (reference sequence). This CDR3 comprises 14 residues. V was clipped by 4 bases and J by 7 bases; unmatched bases: 7. The CDR3 region is CASSKYTGENEQFF. The CDR3 bases are TGTGCCAGTAGTAAATATACAGGGGAAAATGAGCAGTTCTTC. Supplemented by reference TRBV19 and TRBJ2-1, the full variable domain reads DGGITQSPKYLFRKEGQNVTLSCEQNLNHDAMYWYRQDPGQGLRLIYYSQIVNDFQKGDIAEGYSVSREKKESFPLTVTSAQKNPTAFYLCASSKYTGENEQFFGPGTRLTVL.

Concerning this clonotype: This clone may be a read error of a much larger clone one base away. The genes are TRBV12-3 or TRBV12-4 and TRBJ2-3, with D unclear. The CDR3 spans 14 residues. The CDR3 loop reads CASRADRSGDAQYF. For the CDR3, the DNA is TGTGCCAGCAGGGCCGACCGGTCCGGAGATGCGCAGTATTTT.

This clonotype was seen a handful of times. V usage is TRBV20-1 and J usage is TRBJ2-3, with 9 nucleotides matching TRBD2. CDR3 length: 13 amino acids. From germline, CDR1 is DFQATT and CDR2 SNEGSKA (reference sequence). V shed 6 bases and J 4 bases; nucleotides not matched to a gene: 5. CDR3 sequence: CSAGTSNADTQYF. Here the CDR3 DNA reads TGCAGTGCCGGGACTAGCAACGCAGATACGCAGTATTTT.

This rearrangement joins TRBV20-1 to TRBJ2-5; perhaps TRBD1 as D (6 bases). Germline assignment: CDR1 DFQATT and CDR2 SNEGSKA (reference sequence). The CDR3 length is 14 residues. The germline V and J ends were trimmed by 6 bases and 5 bases, with 19 bases remaining between them. The CDR3 DNA follows: TGCAGTGCGAACCGGGACACCAGTGGGGAGACCCAGTACTTC. The encoded protein is CSANRDTSGETQYF.